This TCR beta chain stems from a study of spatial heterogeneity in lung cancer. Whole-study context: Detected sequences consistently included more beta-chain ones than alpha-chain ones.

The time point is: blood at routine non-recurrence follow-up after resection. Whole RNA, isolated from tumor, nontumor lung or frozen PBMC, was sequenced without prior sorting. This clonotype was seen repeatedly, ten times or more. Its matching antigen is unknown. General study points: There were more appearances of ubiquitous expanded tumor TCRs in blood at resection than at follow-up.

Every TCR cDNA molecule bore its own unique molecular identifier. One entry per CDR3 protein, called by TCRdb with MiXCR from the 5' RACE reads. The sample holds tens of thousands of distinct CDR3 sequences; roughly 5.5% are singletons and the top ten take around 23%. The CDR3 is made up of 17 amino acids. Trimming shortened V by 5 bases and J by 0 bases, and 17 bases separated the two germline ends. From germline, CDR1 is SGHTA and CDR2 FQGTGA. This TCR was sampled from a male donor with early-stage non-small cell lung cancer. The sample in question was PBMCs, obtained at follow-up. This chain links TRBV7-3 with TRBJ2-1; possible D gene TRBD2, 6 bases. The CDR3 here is CASSKNLLADSYNEQFF. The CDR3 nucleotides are TGTGCCAGCAGCAAAAACCTACTAGCCGACTCCTACAATGAGCAGTTCTTC.